Below, 21 T cell receptor beta chains from the same sample are listed, as sequenced in a study of graft-versus-host responses after intestinal transplantation. Their recognized antigens are unknown. Libraries were prepared by immunoSEQ multiplex PCR; TCRdb keeps only in-frame clonotypes and omits some of them. The sample carries 50,000 to 75,000 clones, 94% recorded once. Sequencing used unstimulated CD4+ T cells sorted from spleen or lymph node cells, obtained before transplant. Source of these receptors: a human donor who was the organ donor for an intestinal transplant.

This clone was observed once. The chain recombines TRBV9 with TRBJ1-1; D is possibly TRBD1 (5 bases). V lost 4 bases to trimming and J lost 2 bases, with 12 bases between them. The V gene's germline CDR1 is SGDLS and CDR2 YYNGEE. CDR3 size: 14 residues. CDR3 in amino acids: CASSPYRTNTEAFF. Here the CDR3 DNA reads TGTGCCAGCAGCCCCTATCGGACAAACACTGAAGCTTTCTTT.

The chain couples TRBV7-3 to TRBJ2-3; maybe TRBD2 (6 bases). Trimming stripped 5 bases from V and 9 bases from J, with 15 bases between. Germline assignment: CDR1 SGHTA and CDR2 FQGTGA. The CDR3 consists of 13 residues. The CDR3 sequence: CASSRDLLSTQYF. DNA of the CDR3: TGTGCCAGCAGCCGGGACTTGTTGTCGACGCAGTATTTT.

The rearrangement joins TRBV5-4 to TRBJ2-5; D is unresolved. The J call may be incorrect, as the DNA end agrees better with TRBJ2-7. The CDR3 runs to 14 residues. Germline V gene lookup returns CDR1 SGHNT and CDR2 YYREEE (reference sequence). The CDR3 DNA follows: TGTGCCAGCAGCCGTCGTGGGAAAAGCTACGAGCAGTACTTC. Protein sequence: CASSRRGKSYEQYF.

This clone occurred a few times. The chain couples TRBV4-2 to TRBJ2-1; D is perhaps TRBD2 (6 bases). Germline lookup yields CDR1 LGHNA and CDR2 YNFKEQ. The CDR3 is 18 amino acids. V was pared by 3 bases and J by 2 bases, with 20 bases between. The CDR3 sequence: CASSHQFVLAPAYNEQFF. The CDR3 coding sequence is TGTGCCAGCAGCCATCAATTTGTACTAGCTCCGGCCTACAATGAGCAGTTCTTC.

This CDR3 is CASSEARAQGEAFF. The CDR3 coding sequence is TGTGCCAGCAGTGAAGCGAGGGCACAGGGTGAAGCTTTCTTT. The chain couples TRBV6-1 to TRBJ1-1, with D possibly being TRBD1 (6 bases). With 0 bases removed from V and 7 bases from J, the gap between germline ends came to 12 bases. This CDR3 has 14 amino acids. The germline V gene encodes CDR1 MNHNS and CDR2 SASEGT.

The chain couples TRBV5-8 to TRBJ2-5; 10 bases line up with TRBD2. Unmatched junction bases numbered 4, after V lost 2 bases and J lost 3 bases. The CDR3 sequence is 15 residues long. Per the germline V gene, CDR1 is SGHTS and CDR2 is YDEGEE. The chain's CDR3 is CASSFGTSGEETQYF. DNA for the CDR3: TGTGCCAGCAGCTTTGGTACTAGCGGGGAAGAGACCCAGTACTTC.

In nucleotides, the CDR3 is TGTGCCAGCAGTTTGCTCCTGGGGACTACCACCGGGGAGCTGTTTTTT. This encodes CASSLLLGTTTGELFF. The gene calls are TRBV27 and TRBJ2-2; 7 nucleotides line up with TRBD2. V shed 3 bases, J shed 4 bases, and the junction held 8 bases outside the gene matches. This CDR3 contains 16 residues. Germline-derived CDR1 and CDR2 are MNHEY and SMNVEV (reference sequence).

The chain recombines TRBV5-1 with TRBJ2-2, with TRBD1 matching over 12 bases. The ends lost 7 bases at V and 4 bases at J; junction bases unmatched: 11. Per germline, CDR1 SGHRS and CDR2 YFSETQ. The length of the CDR3 is 17 residues. The CDR3 reads CASYPRDRGPGTGELFF. The CDR3, as DNA: TGCGCCAGCTACCCTCGGGACAGGGGGCCAGGCACCGGGGAGCTGTTTTTT. Full variable domain (missing parts from reference TRBV5-1 and TRBJ2-2): KAGVTQTPRYLIKTRGQQVTLSCSPISGHRSVSWYQQTPGQGLQFLFEYFSETQRNKGNFPGRFSGRQFSNSRSEMNVSTLELGDSALYLCASYPRDRGPGTGELFFGEGSRLTVL.

The V and J genes are TRBV11-2 and TRBJ1-1; D might be TRBD1 (5 bases). V was pared by 0 bases and J by 1 base, with 12 bases between. Germline V gene sequence: CDR1 SGHAT, CDR2 FQNNGV. CDR3 length equals 16 residues. CDR3 DNA: TGTGCCAGCAGCTTAGATTGGGGGAAGGGGAACACTGAAGCTTTCTTT. As protein: CASSLDWGKGNTEAFF.

The CDR3 DNA is TGTGCCAGCAGTTACTCCCGGACAGGCTATAATTCACCCCTCCACTTT. This translates into CASSYSRTGYNSPLHF. The genes are TRBV6-7 and TRBJ1-6, with 7 bases identical to TRBD1. TRBV6-7 is annotated as an ORF whose role is uncertain. The CDR3 covers 16 residues. With 0 bases clipped from V and 3 bases from J, the junction kept 2 bases outside the gene matches.

This rearrangement joins TRBV2 to TRBJ1-5; D uncertain. V was clipped by 2 bases and J by 2 bases, with 10 bases between them. The CDR3 covers 15 residues. Germline V CDR1 and CDR2: SNHLY, FYNNEI. In nucleotides, the CDR3 is TGTGCCAGCAGTGAACTCGGCAGGCGCAATCAGCCCCAGCATTTT. Amino acid sequence: CASSELGRRNQPQHF.

This chain connects TRBV6-1 to TRBJ1-5; the match to TRBD1 covers 8 bases. In germline, CDR1 is MNHNS, CDR2 SASEGT. The CDR3 runs to 15 residues. J lost 4 bases, V lost 7 bases, and 9 bases had no gene match. In DNA form, the CDR3 reads TGTGCCAGCATTAGAGACAGGGGTCGGAATCAGCCCCAGCATTTT. Amino acid sequence: CASIRDRGRNQPQHF.

The chain has TRBV11-2 and TRBJ2-3, with 9 bases fitting TRBD2. The CDR3 runs 16 residues. V trimming: 4 bases; J trimming: 5 bases; junction bases outside the gene matches: 10. The germline gives CDR1 SGHAT, CDR2 FQNNGV. CDR3 protein: CASSSGAGGTKDTQYF. In DNA form, the CDR3 reads TGTGCCAGCAGCTCCGGAGCGGGGGGCACGAAAGATACGCAGTATTTT.

This clone was counted once. The V gene is TRBV2, the J gene TRBJ1-2; 7 bases fit TRBD1. Trimming at V came to 4 bases and at J to 4 bases, leaving 6 bases not matched to a gene. Germline CDR1 SNHLY, CDR2 FYNNEI. The CDR3 length is 14 residues. In nucleotides, the CDR3 is TGTGCCAGCAGTGCCAACAGGGGCTCCTATGGCTACACCTTC. It translates to CASSANRGSYGYTF. The variable domain in full, with the rest retrieved from reference TRBV2 and TRBJ1-2, is EPEVTQTPSHQVTQMGQEVILRCVPISNHLYFYWYRQILGQKVEFLVSFYNNEISEKSEIFDDQFSVERPDGSNFTLKIRSTKLEDSAMYFCASSANRGSYGYTFGSGTRLTVV.

The chain is built from TRBV7-3 and TRBJ2-2, with 7 nucleotides matching TRBD1. The CDR3 is made up of 19 amino acids. Germline assignment: CDR1 SGHTA and CDR2 FQGTGA. The ends lost 2 bases at V and 0 bases at J; junction bases unmatched: 12. The CDR3 here is CASSLWGKLQGTNTGELFF. The CDR3 bases are TGTGCCAGCAGCTTATGGGGCAAGTTACAGGGGACGAACACCGGGGAGCTGTTTTTT.

The chain employs TRBV7-9 and TRBJ2-2; TRBD1 matches at 8 bases. Germline CDR1 SEHNR, CDR2 FQNEAQ (reference sequence). The CDR3 has 15 amino acids. V dropped 2 bases and J dropped 7; count of bases not matched to a gene: 6. CDR3 DNA sequence: TGTGCCAGCAGCTTATTTCAGGGGGCGAACGGGGAGCTGTTTTTT. Residues: CASSLFQGANGELFF. Based on the CDR3 plus reference TRBV7-9 and TRBJ2-2, the full variable domain is DTGVSQNPRHKITKRGQNVTFRCDPISEHNRLYWYRQTLGQGPEFLTYFQNEAQLEKSRLLSDRFSAERPKGSFSTLEIQRTEQGDSAMYLCASSLFQGANGELFFGEGSRLTVL.

The V and J genes are TRBV2 and TRBJ1-2; 8 nucleotides line up with TRBD1. Trimming cost V 6 bases and J 8 bases; bases outside gene matches: 2. This CDR3 is built from 11 residues. Germline V gene data show CDR1 as SNHLY and CDR2 as FYNNEI. The CDR3 loop is CASRTGAGYTF. The CDR3 DNA reads as TGTGCCAGCAGGACAGGGGCCGGCTACACCTTC.

The gene calls are TRBV7-2 and TRBJ2-7; 11 bases fit TRBD2. Losses at the gene ends were 1 base for V and 4 bases for J; bases not matched to a gene: 3. This CDR3 is 15 amino acids long. CDR1 and CDR2 from the germline V gene are SGHTA and FQGNSA. Here the CDR3 reads CASSLVLAGGYEQYF. As DNA, the CDR3 is TGTGCCAGCAGCTTAGTTCTAGCGGGGGGATACGAGCAGTACTTC.

V and J are TRBV7-6 and TRBJ2-3, with D unresolved. The ends were cut back, 3 bases at V and 1 base at J, with 8 bases in the middle. The CDR3 length is 14 residues. Germline CDR1 and CDR2: SGHVS and FNYEAQ. CDR3 nucleotide sequence: TGTGCCAGCAGCTTTAGCCCTGGCACAGATACGCAGTATTTT. Its translation: CASSFSPGTDTQYF.

Concerning this clone: Other DNA sequences from this sample encode an identical CDR3 as well. The chain uses TRBV5-1 and TRBJ2-5; 10 bases agree with TRBD2. The J segment lost 3 bases and the V segment lost 0 bases, leaving 8 bases of the junction unmatched. CDR1 is SGHRS, CDR2 YFSETQ, per germline. The CDR3 spans 17 residues. This chain's CDR3 is CASSLVKGLAGEETQYF. CDR3 bases: TGCGCCAGCAGCTTGGTTAAGGGTCTAGCGGGGGAAGAGACCCAGTACTTC.

The sample holds a few counts of this clone. This chain uses TRBV19 with TRBJ1-3; the D is unclear. Germline V gives CDR1 LNHDA, CDR2 SQIVND (reference sequence). This CDR3 spans 15 amino acids. Trimming stripped 5 bases from V and 3 bases from J, with 14 bases between. CDR3 sequence: CASSVDRHYGNTIYF. CDR3 nucleotide sequence: TGTGCCAGTAGTGTCGATAGGCATTATGGAAACACCATATATTTT. Variable domain in full (rest from reference TRBV19 and TRBJ1-3): DGGITQSPKYLFRKEGQNVTLSCEQNLNHDAMYWYRQDPGQGLRLIYYSQIVNDFQKGDIAEGYSVSREKKESFPLTVTSAQKNPTAFYLCASSVDRHYGNTIYFGEGSWLTVV.